The 9 T cell receptor beta chains listed next were all sequenced from one sample in a study of cytomegalovirus exposure and HLA in healthy donors (dated by TCRdb to the late 2010s). Library method: the immunoSEQ multiplex PCR assay. For the multiplex PCR, a mixture combining 60 forward primers for TCR Vbeta segments and 13 reverse primers for TCR Jbeta segments was used. Held by TCRdb, this immuneACCESS table contains in-frame sequences only and omits some clones. Under half of the omission traces to an unresolved V gene where checked; the cause of the rest is unknown. Counted in this sample were approximately 92,000 clones; 60% to 80% of them appeared once. Clones ranked in the top ten supply around 6.6% of the sample. Sample: PBMCs. All receptors come from a man aged 45-65 years in good health and CMV-seropositive.

The genes are TRBV30 and TRBJ1-4; 10 positions match TRBD1. Germline CDR1 and CDR2: GTSNPN and SVGIG (reference sequence). The V segment lost 5 bases and the J segment 0 bases; nucleotides outside the gene matches: 12. The CDR3 extends over 18 amino acids. The CDR3: CAWGTGANTHSTNEKLFF. The CDR3 nucleotides are TGTGCCTGGGGGACAGGGGCCAATACACACTCAACTAATGAAAAACTGTTTTTT.

This rearrangement joins TRBV10-3 to TRBJ2-3, with D unclear. The V gene lost 3 bases and the J gene lost 0 bases, with 10 bases spanning the gap. Germline values: CDR1 ENHRY, CDR2 SYGVKD. The CDR3 loop spans 15 amino acids. The CDR3 DNA sequence: TGTGCCATCAGTGACCCGAGCAGGAGCACAGATACGCAGTATTTT. Translating gives CAISDPSRSTDTQYF.

The chain carries TRBV4-3 and TRBJ2-2, with 7 bases aligning to TRBD1. V was pared by 2 bases and J by 2 bases, with 8 bases of the junction left unmatched. Germline V gives CDR1 LGHNA, CDR2 YSLEER. This CDR3 contains 17 residues. This CDR3 is CASSQFTGTANTGELFF. CDR3 coding DNA: TGCGCCAGCAGCCAATTTACCGGGACAGCCAACACCGGGGAGCTGTTTTTT.

Only one count was recorded for this clone. The chain uses TRBV29-1 and TRBJ2-7; maybe TRBD2 (6 bases). V was pared by 7 bases and J by 5 bases, with 18 bases between. CDR3 length: 13 amino acids. CDR1 and CDR2 from the germline V gene are SQVTM and ANQGSEA. CDR3 sequence: CSGGDGAPDEQYF. The CDR3 DNA reads as TGCAGCGGGGGGGACGGAGCTCCTGACGAGCAGTACTTC.

J is TRBJ2-3 and V is TRBV14; no firm D call. CDR1 and CDR2 from the germline V gene are SGHDN and FVKESK. Trimming took off 5 bases at V and 1 base at J, with 7 bases between the two ends. The CDR3 is 13 residues long. The CDR3 sequence is CASSYQGTDTQYF. Here the CDR3 DNA reads TGTGCCAGCAGCTACCAGGGCACAGATACGCAGTATTTT.

Remarks on this clone: The junction does not match germline at one end; this may be a read error. The rearrangement joins TRBV2 to TRBJ1-6; 8 bases agree with TRBD1. The CDR3 is 15 amino acids. Looked up from germline, CDR1 is SNHLY and CDR2 is FYNNEI. The CDR3 coding sequence is TGTGCCAGCAGTGGCCGACAGGGGAACAGTTCACCCCTCAACTTT. Amino acid sequence: CASSGRQGNSSPLNF.

This clone was seen more than once but under ten times. The chain uses TRBV13 and TRBJ1-6; 8 bases line up with TRBD1. This CDR3 comprises 15 residues. J was trimmed by 9 bases and V by 6 bases; bases with no gene match: 10. In germline, CDR1 is PRHDT, CDR2 FYEKMQ (reference sequence). CDR3 region: CASSRTGQPASPLHF. In DNA, the CDR3 is TGTGCCAGCAGTAGGACAGGGCAGCCGGCTTCACCCCTCCACTTT.

V usage is TRBV19 and J usage is TRBJ2-2, with a weak D call TRBD1 (5 bases). This CDR3 comprises 15 residues. Per the germline V gene, CDR1 is LNHDA and CDR2 is SQIVND (reference sequence). Trimming left V 2 bases short and J 1 base short, with 8 bases between. CDR3 nucleotides: TGTGCCAGTAGTATAATGCAGGGGAACACCGGGGAGCTGTTTTTT. This sequence encodes CASSIMQGNTGELFF. Together with reference TRBV19 and TRBJ2-2, the CDR3 gives the full variable domain: DGGITQSPKYLFRKEGQNVTLSCEQNLNHDAMYWYRQDPGQGLRLIYYSQIVNDFQKGDIAEGYSVSREKKESFPLTVTSAQKNPTAFYLCASSIMQGNTGELFFGEGSRLTVL.

This clone was counted once. J is TRBJ1-2 and V is TRBV27; possibly TRBD1 for D (6 bases). The V gene's germline CDR1 is MNHEY and CDR2 SMNVEV (reference sequence). Trimming removed 0 bases from V and 4 bases from J, with 12 bases in between. The CDR3 loop spans 15 amino acids. CDR3 bases: TGTGCCAGCAGTTTATCCCTGGGGGGGGCCTATGGCTACACCTTC. It is translated as CASSLSLGGAYGYTF.